The 30 T cell receptor beta chains listed next were all sequenced from one sample in a study of blood T cell repertoires in COVID-19 (dated by TCRdb to about 2020). The method was the immunoSEQ multiplex PCR assay. Drawn from immuneACCESS, this table holds only the in-frame rearrangements with V and J called that TCRdb kept. Clones are partly lost; checked studies trace under half to an unresolved V gene and leave the rest unexplained. The sample table lists roughly 300,000 clones, roughly 90% of them with a count of one. Jointly, the top ten make up around a sixth of the sample. The specimen sequenced was PBMCs or T cells enriched from blood (not recorded which). All receptors derive from a woman aged 25 to 39 who had recovered from COVID-19.

V gene TRBV19 combines with J gene TRBJ1-5, with D perhaps TRBD1 (5 bases). Germline V gene sequence: CDR1 LNHDA, CDR2 SQIVND (reference sequence). This CDR3 is built from 15 residues. Trimming shortened V by 6 bases and J by 0 bases, and 12 bases separated the two germline ends. CDR3 region: CASSRGAISNQPQHF. The CDR3 DNA reads as TGTGCCAGTAGCCGCGGGGCAATTAGCAATCAGCCCCAGCATTTT.

The chain is built from TRBV6-2 or TRBV6-3 and TRBJ1-2; TRBD1 is a possible D gene (5 bases). Germline assignment: CDR1 MNHEY and CDR2 SVGEGT. Trimming removed 0 bases at V and 4 bases at J, with 12 bases between. The CDR3 runs to 15 residues. DNA for the CDR3: TGTGCCAGCAGTTACTCCGGGGCGGGATTCTATGGCTACACCTTC. This translates into CASSYSGAGFYGYTF.

The chain uses TRBV4-3 and TRBJ2-3, with 7 bases aligning to TRBD2. With 2 bases clipped from V and 2 bases from J, the junction kept 7 bases outside the gene matches. The CDR3 consists of 16 residues. Germline values: CDR1 LGHNA, CDR2 YSLEER. The CDR3 loop is CASSQNPSGNTDTQYF. CDR3 sequence (DNA): TGCGCCAGCAGCCAAAATCCTAGCGGAAACACAGATACGCAGTATTTT.

The chain is built from TRBV7-2 and TRBJ1-1; 7 nucleotides align to TRBD1. V dropped 6 bases and J dropped 5; count of bases not matched to a gene: 12. Per the germline V gene, CDR1 is SGHTA and CDR2 is FQGNSA. CDR3 length equals 15 residues. CDR3 protein: CASSLPLQGRTEAFF. CDR3 coding DNA: TGTGCCAGCAGTTTACCTCTACAGGGGCGAACTGAAGCTTTCTTT.

CDR3 DNA sequence: TGTGCCAGCAGCTTAAGCGCGGGACAGGGTCCCTACGAGCAGTACTTC. Amino acid sequence: CASSLSAGQGPYEQYF. The chain combines TRBV7-8 with TRBJ2-7; 9 nucleotides line up with TRBD1. J was trimmed by 2 bases and V by 2 bases; bases with no gene match: 7. CDR1 SGHVS and CDR2 FQNEAQ come from the germline V gene. The CDR3 loop spans 16 amino acids. Using reference TRBV7-8 and TRBJ2-7 for the parts outside the CDR3, the full variable domain is GAGVSQSPRYKVAKRGQDVALRCDPISGHVSLFWYQQALGQGPEFLTYFQNEAQLDKSGLPSDRFFAERPEGSVSTLKIQRTQQEDSAVYLCASSLSAGQGPYEQYFGPGTRLTVT.

The chain couples TRBV19 to TRBJ2-7, with a possible D match to TRBD1 (6 bases). Trimming removed 6 bases at V and 0 bases at J, with 12 bases between. Per germline, CDR1 LNHDA and CDR2 SQIVND (reference sequence). The CDR3 loop spans 14 amino acids. CDR3 nucleotide sequence: TGTGCCAGTAGAAGGGACACAACCTCCTACGAGCAGTACTTC. Protein product: CASRRDTTSYEQYF. The full variable domain, completed using reference TRBV19 and TRBJ2-7, is DGGITQSPKYLFRKEGQNVTLSCEQNLNHDAMYWYRQDPGQGLRLIYYSQIVNDFQKGDIAEGYSVSREKKESFPLTVTSAQKNPTAFYLCASRRDTTSYEQYFGPGTRLTVT.

The chain has TRBV7-2 and TRBJ1-2; TRBD1 matches 7 bases. CDR3 length: 13 amino acids. After removal of 5 bases from V and 1 base from J, the junction contained 1 base not matched to a gene. Germline V CDR1 and CDR2: SGHTA, FQGNSA. CDR3 amino acids: CASSRQGNYGYTF. CDR3 nucleotide sequence: TGTGCCAGCAGCCGACAGGGTAACTATGGCTACACCTTC.

Only a few counts were recorded for this clone. The V gene is TRBV2, the J gene TRBJ1-1; D is possibly TRBD1 (5 bases). The CDR3 sequence is 13 residues long. V dropped 6 bases and J dropped 2 bases, with 10 bases sitting between them. Germline V gives CDR1 SNHLY, CDR2 FYNNEI. CDR3 DNA: TGTGCCAGCAGATATACAGGTAACACTGAAGCTTTCTTT. Translated: CASRYTGNTEAFF. Full variable domain (outside the CDR3, taken from reference TRBV2 and TRBJ1-1): EPEVTQTPSHQVTQMGQEVILRCVPISNHLYFYWYRQILGQKVEFLVSFYNNEISEKSEIFDDQFSVERPDGSNFTLKIRSTKLEDSAMYFCASRYTGNTEAFFGQGTRLTVV.

The chain combines TRBV5-6 with TRBJ1-5; D uncertain. CDR3 length: 15 residues. Trimming removed 1 base from V and 3 bases from J, with 11 bases in between. Germline CDR1 reads SGHDT; CDR2 reads YYEEEE. CDR3 sequence reads: CASSLWGESNQPQHF. The CDR3 DNA follows: TGTGCCAGCAGCTTGTGGGGAGAATCCAATCAGCCCCAGCATTTT.

This sequence joins TRBV4-3 and TRBJ1-3, with D possibly being TRBD1 (6 bases). The CDR3 sequence is 13 residues long. Trimming shortened V by 1 base and J by 10 bases, and 11 bases separated the two germline ends. CDR1 LGHNA and CDR2 YSLEER come from the germline V gene. CDR3 region: CASSQVGALTIYF. As DNA, the CDR3 is TGCGCCAGCAGCCAAGTGGGGGCCCTTACCATATATTTT.

This chain joins TRBV28 and TRBJ1-4; TRBD1 aligns across 10 bases. The CDR3 runs 14 residues. J gave up 8 bases and V 6 bases, and 6 bases lay outside the gene matches. Germline CDR1 MDHEN, CDR2 SYDVKM. CDR3 sequence: CASRPPGQGEKLFF. Here the CDR3 DNA reads TGTGCCAGCAGACCGCCGGGACAGGGGGAAAAACTGTTTTTT.

This chain joins TRBV5-6 and TRBJ2-1; 10 nucleotides agree with TRBD1. CDR3 length equals 17 residues. Germline V gene sequence: CDR1 SGHDT, CDR2 YYEEEE. The V and J ends lost 6 bases and 5 bases, in that order; junction bases with no gene match: 14. The CDR3 spells CASTPSRGQGWHNEQFF. In DNA, the CDR3 is TGTGCCAGCACCCCTTCCCGGGGACAGGGGTGGCACAATGAGCAGTTCTTC.

This clone was picked up one time. The chain carries TRBV28 and TRBJ1-1; TRBD1 aligns across 7 bases. The V segment lost 6 bases and the J segment 7 bases; nucleotides outside the gene matches: 14. In germline, CDR1 is MDHEN, CDR2 SYDVKM. This CDR3 is 15 amino acids long. CDR3 protein: CASREGQRIGYEAFF. In DNA form, the CDR3 reads TGTGCCAGCAGGGAGGGACAGCGGATCGGTTATGAAGCTTTCTTT.

The sample holds a few counts of this clone. V gene TRBV30 combines with J gene TRBJ1-2; perhaps TRBD1 as D (6 bases). The germline gives CDR1 GTSNPN, CDR2 SVGIG (reference sequence). The CDR3 length is 13 residues. Trimming left V 0 bases short and J 3 bases short, with 8 bases between. The CDR3 reads CAWSVQGDYGYTF. Here the CDR3 DNA reads TGTGCCTGGAGTGTACAGGGAGACTATGGCTACACCTTC.

The chain employs TRBV27 and TRBJ1-6, with 7 bases fitting TRBD1. The CDR3 is 16 residues long. V lost 0 bases, J lost 9 bases, and 8 bases stayed unmatched. Germline-derived CDR1 and CDR2 are MNHEY and SMNVEV (reference sequence). In DNA, the CDR3 is TGTGCCAGCAGTTTATCCACAGGGGCCGCCGTTTCACCCCTCCACTTT. It translates to CASSLSTGAAVSPLHF.

There are a few counts of this clone. The J gene is TRBJ2-1, the V gene TRBV7-2, with TRBD2 matching over 10 bases. CDR1 is SGHTA and CDR2 is FQGNSA in the germline V gene. CDR3 length: 15 amino acids. V shed 5 bases, J shed 10 bases, and the junction held 11 bases outside the gene matches. CDR3 loop: CASSQGLAVREEQFF. Here the CDR3 DNA reads TGTGCCAGCAGCCAAGGACTAGCGGTGCGGGAGGAGCAGTTCTTC. The variable domain in full, with the rest retrieved from reference TRBV7-2 and TRBJ2-1, is GAGVSQSPSNKVTEKGKDVELRCDPISGHTALYWYRQSLGQGLEFLIYFQGNSAPDKSGLPSDRFSAERTGGSVSTLTIQRTQQEDSAVYLCASSQGLAVREEQFFGPGTRLTVL.

The chain links TRBV4-1 to TRBJ2-5; D is uncertain. This CDR3 spans 15 amino acids. The V gene lost 1 base and the J gene lost 2 bases, with 11 bases spanning the gap. Germline lookup yields CDR1 MGHRA and CDR2 YSYEKL. This CDR3 reads CASSQVRAWQETQYF. The DNA for the CDR3 is TGCGCCAGCAGCCAAGTTCGCGCGTGGCAAGAGACCCAGTACTTC.

V and J are TRBV19 and TRBJ2-5; unclear D gene. Trimming cost V 3 bases and J 5 bases, with 16 bases left between them. Germline V gives CDR1 LNHDA, CDR2 SQIVND (reference sequence). There are 15 residues in the CDR3. CDR3 nucleotide sequence: TGTGCCAGTAGTATCGGTCAGAGGCGGCACGAGACCCAGTACTTC. Translating it yields CASSIGQRRHETQYF.

The chain uses TRBV7-2 and TRBJ2-7, with 12 bases aligning to TRBD2. CDR3 length: 16 amino acids. Germline CDR1 reads SGHTA; CDR2 reads FQGNSA. V lost 5 bases to trimming and J lost 6 bases; unmatched junction nucleotides: 11. Here the CDR3 reads CASSPQTGLAGSEQYF. The CDR3 DNA reads as TGTGCCAGCAGCCCACAGACGGGACTAGCGGGTTCCGAGCAGTACTTC. Complete variable domain (other parts from reference TRBV7-2 and TRBJ2-7): GAGVSQSPSNKVTEKGKDVELRCDPISGHTALYWYRQSLGQGLEFLIYFQGNSAPDKSGLPSDRFSAERTGGSVSTLTIQRTQQEDSAVYLCASSPQTGLAGSEQYFGPGTRLTVT.

The CDR3, as DNA: TGTGCCAGCAGTATACAGGGGAATGAGCAGTTCTTC. Its translation is CASSIQGNEQFF. The V gene is TRBV27, the J gene TRBJ2-1, with 7 nucleotides matching TRBD1. Trimming at V came to 5 bases and at J to 7 bases, leaving 2 bases not matched to a gene. Per the germline V gene, CDR1 is MNHEY and CDR2 is SMNVEV (reference sequence). The CDR3 is 12 amino acids.

The chain couples TRBV2 to TRBJ1-2, with 11 bases that match TRBD1. The CDR3 consists of 13 residues. Trimming removed 11 bases from V and 7 bases from J; junction bases left unmatched: 9. Germline V gives CDR1 SNHLY, CDR2 FYNNEI. CDR3 bases: TGTGCCGATGGACAGGGGGCTCTTGTTGGCTACACCTTC. Its translation is CADGQGALVGYTF. Looking up the rest from reference TRBV2 and TRBJ1-2 gives the full variable domain: EPEVTQTPSHQVTQMGQEVILRCVPISNHLYFYWYRQILGQKVEFLVSFYNNEISEKSEIFDDQFSVERPDGSNFTLKIRSTKLEDSAMYFCADGQGALVGYTFGSGTRLTVV.

DNA of the CDR3: TGTGCCAGCAGCGTTGGGACTACGACCGGGGAGCTGTTTTTT. Translating it yields CASSVGTTTGELFF. The chain links TRBV7-3 to TRBJ2-2, with 7 nucleotides matching TRBD2. J lost 5 bases, V lost 5 bases, and 5 bases had no gene match. This CDR3 has 14 residues. Germline-derived CDR1 and CDR2 are SGHTA and FQGTGA.

The chain recombines TRBV19 with TRBJ1-1; possible D gene TRBD1, 6 bases. CDR1 and CDR2 from the germline V gene are LNHDA and SQIVND (reference sequence). There are 16 residues in the CDR3. Trimming removed 4 bases from V and 4 bases from J, with 19 bases in between. DNA for the CDR3: TGTGCCAGTAGTAGGGGGCTGGGGGAGTTGGCCACTGAAGCTTTCTTT. Its protein is CASSRGLGELATEAFF.

This rearrangement joins TRBV4-3 to TRBJ1-1; 7 nucleotides align to TRBD1. The CDR3 contains 16 residues. In germline, CDR1 is LGHNA, CDR2 YSLEER. V dropped 4 bases and J dropped 0; count of bases not matched to a gene: 8. The CDR3 nucleotides are TGCGCCAGCAGCCGCCAGGACAGGTCCCTGAACACTGAAGCTTTCTTT. Protein sequence: CASSRQDRSLNTEAFF.

The V call is TRBV18, the J call TRBJ1-1; 7 bases are a match to TRBD1. After removal of 1 base from V and 4 bases from J, the junction contained 6 bases not matched to a gene. Germline CDR1 reads KGHSH; CDR2 reads LQKENI. The CDR3 has 15 residues. The CDR3 region is CASSPLSGGSTEAFF. CDR3 DNA: TGTGCCAGCTCACCACTGTCAGGGGGGAGCACTGAAGCTTTCTTT.

The rearrangement joins TRBV5-1 to TRBJ1-6; unclear D gene. Per the germline V gene, CDR1 is SGHRS and CDR2 is YFSETQ. V lost 0 bases and J 9 bases, leaving 13 bases between the germline ends. CDR3 size: 15 residues. CDR3: CASSLVGGSGSPLHF. As DNA, the CDR3 is TGCGCCAGCAGCTTGGTCGGCGGTTCTGGTTCACCCCTCCACTTT.

The CDR3 region is CATFGLGDTQYF. In DNA form, the CDR3 reads TGTGCCACCTTCGGACTAGGCGATACGCAGTATTTT. The V gene is TRBV27, the J gene TRBJ2-3, with 7 bases aligning to TRBD2. Germline trimming cut 10 bases from V and 6 bases from J; bases unmatched to any gene: 7. Germline V gives CDR1 MNHEY, CDR2 SMNVEV (reference sequence). There are 12 residues in the CDR3.

The chain carries TRBV3-1 (or the pseudogene TRBV3-2) and TRBJ2-3, with a weak D call TRBD2 (6 bases). Trimming took 3 bases from V and 5 from J, leaving 12 bases between them. Per the germline V gene, CDR1 is LGHDT and CDR2 is YNNKEL (reference sequence). This CDR3 comprises 14 residues. CDR3 nucleotides: TGTGCCAGCAGCCACATCGGGCGGGGAGATACGCAGTATTTT. Protein sequence: CASSHIGRGDTQYF.

J is TRBJ2-5 and V is TRBV28; the match to TRBD2 covers 7 bases. Germline values: CDR1 MDHEN, CDR2 SYDVKM. The CDR3 is made up of 16 amino acids. J gave up 4 bases and V 3 bases, and 11 bases lay outside the gene matches. In DNA, the CDR3 is TGTGCCAGCAGTTTTCTTGCGCGGGAGACCCGAGAGACCCAGTACTTC. Translation gives CASSFLARETRETQYF.

V gene TRBV5-6 combines with J gene TRBJ1-1, with 10 bases that match TRBD1. The trim removed 5 bases at V and 0 bases at J, leaving 7 bases unmatched. The CDR3 is made up of 16 amino acids. The V gene's germline CDR1 is SGHDT and CDR2 YYEEEE. The CDR3 DNA reads as TGTGCCAGCAGGCGGACAGGGGGACAAATGAACACTGAAGCTTTCTTT. Its translation: CASRRTGGQMNTEAFF.